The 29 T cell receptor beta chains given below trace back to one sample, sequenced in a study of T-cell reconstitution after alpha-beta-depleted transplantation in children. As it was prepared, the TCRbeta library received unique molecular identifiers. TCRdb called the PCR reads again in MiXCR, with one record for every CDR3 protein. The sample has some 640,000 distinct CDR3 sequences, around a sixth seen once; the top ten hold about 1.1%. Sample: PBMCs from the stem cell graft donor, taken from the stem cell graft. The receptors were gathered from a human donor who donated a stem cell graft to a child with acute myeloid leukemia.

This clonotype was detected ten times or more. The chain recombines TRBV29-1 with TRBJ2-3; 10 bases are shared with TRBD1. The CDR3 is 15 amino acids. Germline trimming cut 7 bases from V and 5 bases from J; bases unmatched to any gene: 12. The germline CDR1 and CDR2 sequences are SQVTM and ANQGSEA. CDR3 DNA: TGCAGCGGGGAAGACAGGGGGCCCGGGAAAGATACGCAGTATTTT. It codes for CSGEDRGPGKDTQYF.

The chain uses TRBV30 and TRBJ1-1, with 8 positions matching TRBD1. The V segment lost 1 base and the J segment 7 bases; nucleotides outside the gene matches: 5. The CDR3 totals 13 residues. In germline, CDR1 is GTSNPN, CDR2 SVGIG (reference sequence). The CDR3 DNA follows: TGTGCCTGGAGTGAGGACAGGGCAATTGAAGCTTTCTTT. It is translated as CAWSEDRAIEAFF.

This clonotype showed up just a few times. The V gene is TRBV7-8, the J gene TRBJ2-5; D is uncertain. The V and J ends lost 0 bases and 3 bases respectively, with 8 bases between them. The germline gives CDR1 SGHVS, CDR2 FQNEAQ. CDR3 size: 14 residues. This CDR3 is CASSLAWGEETQYF. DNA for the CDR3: TGTGCCAGCAGCTTAGCGTGGGGTGAAGAGACCCAGTACTTC.

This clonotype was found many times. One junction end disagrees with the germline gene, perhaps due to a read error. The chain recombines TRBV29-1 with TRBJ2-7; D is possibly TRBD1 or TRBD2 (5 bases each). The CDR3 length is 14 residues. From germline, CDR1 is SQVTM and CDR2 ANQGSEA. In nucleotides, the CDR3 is TGCAGCGTTGTGGGGCAGGGAGTCTCCAACGAGCAGTACTTC. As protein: CSVVGQGVSNEQYF.

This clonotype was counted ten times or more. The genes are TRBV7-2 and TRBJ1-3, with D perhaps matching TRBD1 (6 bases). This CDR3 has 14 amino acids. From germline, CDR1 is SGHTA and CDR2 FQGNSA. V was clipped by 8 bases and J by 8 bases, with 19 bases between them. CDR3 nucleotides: TGTGCCAGCTCCAGGGCCAGGGGTAGAGACACCATATATTTT. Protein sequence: CASSRARGRDTIYF.

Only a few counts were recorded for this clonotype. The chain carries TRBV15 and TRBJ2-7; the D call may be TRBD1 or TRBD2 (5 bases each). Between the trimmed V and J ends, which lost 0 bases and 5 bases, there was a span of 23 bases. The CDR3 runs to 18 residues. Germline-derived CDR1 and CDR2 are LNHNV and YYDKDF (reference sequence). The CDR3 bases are TGTGCCACCAGCAGAGATGGGGGAACCCGGGTCCGGGGACACGAGCAGTACTTC. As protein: CATSRDGGTRVRGHEQYF.

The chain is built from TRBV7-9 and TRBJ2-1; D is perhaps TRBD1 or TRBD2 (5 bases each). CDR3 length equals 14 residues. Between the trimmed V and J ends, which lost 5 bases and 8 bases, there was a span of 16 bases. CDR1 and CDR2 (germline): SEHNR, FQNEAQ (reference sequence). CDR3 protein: CASSPDRGPHEQFF. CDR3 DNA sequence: TGTGCCAGCAGCCCCGATCGGGGACCCCATGAGCAGTTCTTC. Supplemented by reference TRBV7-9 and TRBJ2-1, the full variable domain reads DTGVSQNPRHKITKRGQNVTFRCDPISEHNRLYWYRQTLGQGPEFLTYFQNEAQLEKSRLLSDRFSAERPKGSFSTLEIQRTEQGDSAMYLCASSPDRGPHEQFFGPGTRLTVL.

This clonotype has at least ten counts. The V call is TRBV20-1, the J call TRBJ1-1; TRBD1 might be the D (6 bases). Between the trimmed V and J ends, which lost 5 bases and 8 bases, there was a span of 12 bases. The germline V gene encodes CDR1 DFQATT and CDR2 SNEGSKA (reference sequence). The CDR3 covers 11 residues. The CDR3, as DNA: TGCAGTGCTTACCGGACAGCAGAAGCTTTCTTT. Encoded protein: CSAYRTAEAFF.

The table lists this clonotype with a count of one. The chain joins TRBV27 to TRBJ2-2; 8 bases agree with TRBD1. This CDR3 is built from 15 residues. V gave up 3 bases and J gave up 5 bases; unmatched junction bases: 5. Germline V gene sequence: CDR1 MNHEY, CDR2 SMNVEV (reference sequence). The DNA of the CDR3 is TGTGCCAGCAGTTTTGCGGACAGGGCGACCGGGGAGCTGTTTTTT. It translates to CASSFADRATGELFF.

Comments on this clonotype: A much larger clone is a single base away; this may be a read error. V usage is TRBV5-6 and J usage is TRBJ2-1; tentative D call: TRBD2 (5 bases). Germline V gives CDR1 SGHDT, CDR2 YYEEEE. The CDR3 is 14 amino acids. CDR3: CAISLEERYNEQFF. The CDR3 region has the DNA TGTGCCATCAGCTTGGAGGAACGTTACAATGAGCAGTTCTTC.

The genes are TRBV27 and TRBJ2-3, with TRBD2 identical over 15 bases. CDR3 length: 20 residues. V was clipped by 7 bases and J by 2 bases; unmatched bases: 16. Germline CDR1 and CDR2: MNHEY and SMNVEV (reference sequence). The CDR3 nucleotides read TGTGCCAGCACCCACGGACTGGGACTAGCGGGGGGTGCCTCCACAGATACGCAGTATTTT. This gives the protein CASTHGLGLAGGASTDTQYF.

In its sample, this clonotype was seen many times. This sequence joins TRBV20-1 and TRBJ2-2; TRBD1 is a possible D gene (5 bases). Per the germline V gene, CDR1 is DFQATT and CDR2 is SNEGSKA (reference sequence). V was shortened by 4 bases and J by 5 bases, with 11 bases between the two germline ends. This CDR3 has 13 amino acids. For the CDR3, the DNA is TGCAGTGCTAAAGTCAGGGTTACCGGGGAGCTGTTTTTT. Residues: CSAKVRVTGELFF.

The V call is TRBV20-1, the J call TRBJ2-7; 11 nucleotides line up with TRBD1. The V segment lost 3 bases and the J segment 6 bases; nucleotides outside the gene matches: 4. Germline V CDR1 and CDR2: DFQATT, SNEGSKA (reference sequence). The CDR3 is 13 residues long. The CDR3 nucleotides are TGCAGTGCTAGTTGGACAGGGGGCGGCGAGCAGTACTTC. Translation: CSASWTGGGEQYF.

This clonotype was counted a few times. CDR3 in DNA: TGTGCCAGCAGCTACGACAGTAACTACGAGCAGTACGTC. Its translation: CASSYDSNYEQYV. This sequence joins TRBV5-6 and TRBJ2-7; D perhaps matches TRBD1 (5 bases). The CDR3 runs to 13 residues. Trimming shortened V by 3 bases and J by 3 bases, and 10 bases separated the two germline ends. Germline lookup yields CDR1 SGHDT and CDR2 YYEEEE.

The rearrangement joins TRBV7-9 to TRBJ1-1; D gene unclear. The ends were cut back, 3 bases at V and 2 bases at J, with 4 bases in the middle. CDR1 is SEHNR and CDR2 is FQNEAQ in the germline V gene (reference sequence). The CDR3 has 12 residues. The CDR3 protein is CASSFDNTEAFF. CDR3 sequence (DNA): TGTGCCAGCAGCTTCGACAACACTGAAGCTTTCTTT.

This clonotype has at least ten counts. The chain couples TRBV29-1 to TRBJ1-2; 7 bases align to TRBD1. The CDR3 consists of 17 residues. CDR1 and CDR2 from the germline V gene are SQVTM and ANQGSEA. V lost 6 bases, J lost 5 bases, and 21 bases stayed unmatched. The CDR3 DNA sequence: TGCAGCGTCTGGACAGGTTTGGGGTCGGCCGCTTCATATGGCTACACCTTC. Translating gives CSVWTGLGSAASYGYTF.

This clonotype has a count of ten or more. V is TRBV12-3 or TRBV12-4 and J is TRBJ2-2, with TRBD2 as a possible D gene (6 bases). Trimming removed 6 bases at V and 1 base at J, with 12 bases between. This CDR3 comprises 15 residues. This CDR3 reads CASSPGTENTGELFF. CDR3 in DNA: TGTGCCAGCAGCCCCGGGACTGAGAACACCGGGGAGCTGTTTTTT.

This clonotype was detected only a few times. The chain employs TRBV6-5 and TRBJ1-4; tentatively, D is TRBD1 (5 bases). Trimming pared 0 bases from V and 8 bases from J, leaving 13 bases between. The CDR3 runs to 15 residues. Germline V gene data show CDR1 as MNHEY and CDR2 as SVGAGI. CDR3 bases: TGTGCCAGCAGTTACTCGGGGAGGGGCGGCGAAAAACTGTTTTTT. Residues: CASSYSGRGGEKLFF.

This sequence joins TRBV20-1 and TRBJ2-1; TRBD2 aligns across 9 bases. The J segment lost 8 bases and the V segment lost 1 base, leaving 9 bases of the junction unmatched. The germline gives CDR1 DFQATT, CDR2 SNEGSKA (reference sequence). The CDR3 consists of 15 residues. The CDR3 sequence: CSARAPSGVWDEQFF. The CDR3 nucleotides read TGCAGTGCTAGAGCCCCTAGCGGGGTTTGGGATGAGCAGTTCTTC.

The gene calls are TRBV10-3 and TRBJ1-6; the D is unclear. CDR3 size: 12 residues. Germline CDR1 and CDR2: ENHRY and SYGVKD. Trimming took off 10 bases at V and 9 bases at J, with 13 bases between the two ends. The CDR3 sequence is CATREGGSPLHF. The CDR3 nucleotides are TGTGCCACCCGGGAGGGAGGTTCACCCCTCCACTTT.

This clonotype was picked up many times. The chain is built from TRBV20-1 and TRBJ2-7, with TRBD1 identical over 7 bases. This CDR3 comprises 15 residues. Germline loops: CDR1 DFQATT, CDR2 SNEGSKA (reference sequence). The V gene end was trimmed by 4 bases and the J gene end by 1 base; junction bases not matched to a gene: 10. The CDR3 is CSATPTTGWSYEQYV. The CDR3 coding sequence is TGCAGTGCTACTCCTACGACAGGGTGGTCCTACGAGCAGTACGTC.

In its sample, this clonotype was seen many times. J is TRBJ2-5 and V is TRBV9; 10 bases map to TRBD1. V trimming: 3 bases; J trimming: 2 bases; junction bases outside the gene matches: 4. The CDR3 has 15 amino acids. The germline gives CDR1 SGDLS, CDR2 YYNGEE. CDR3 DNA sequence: TGTGCCAGCAGCGCGACGGACAGGGGGCAAGAGACCCAGTACTTC. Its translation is CASSATDRGQETQYF.

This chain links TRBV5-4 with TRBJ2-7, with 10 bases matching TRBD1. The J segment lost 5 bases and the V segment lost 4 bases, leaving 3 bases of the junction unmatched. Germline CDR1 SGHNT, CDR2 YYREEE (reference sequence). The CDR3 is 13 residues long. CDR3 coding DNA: TGTGCCAGCAGCCAGACAGGGGGCGACGAGCAGTACTTC. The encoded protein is CASSQTGGDEQYF.

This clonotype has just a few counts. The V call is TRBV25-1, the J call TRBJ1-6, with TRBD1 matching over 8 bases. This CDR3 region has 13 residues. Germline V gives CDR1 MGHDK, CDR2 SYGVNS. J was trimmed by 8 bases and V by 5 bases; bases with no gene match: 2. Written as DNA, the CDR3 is TGTGCCAGCAGTACGACAGGGGATTCACCCCTCCACTTT. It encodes CASSTTGDSPLHF.

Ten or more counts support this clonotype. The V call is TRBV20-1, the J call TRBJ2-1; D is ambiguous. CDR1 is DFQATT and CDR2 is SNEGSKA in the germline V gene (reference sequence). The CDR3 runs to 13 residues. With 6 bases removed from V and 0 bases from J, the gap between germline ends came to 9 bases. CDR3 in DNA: TGCAGTGCCCCTACACGCTCCTACAATGAGCAGTTCTTC. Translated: CSAPTRSYNEQFF.

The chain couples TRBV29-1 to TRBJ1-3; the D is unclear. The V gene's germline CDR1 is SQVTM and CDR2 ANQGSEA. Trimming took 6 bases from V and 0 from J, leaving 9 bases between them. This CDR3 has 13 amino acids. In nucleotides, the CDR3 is TGCAGCGTCGGCGCCCTCTCTGGAAACACCATATATTTT. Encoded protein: CSVGALSGNTIYF. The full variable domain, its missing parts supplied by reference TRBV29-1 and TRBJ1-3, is SAVISQKPSRDICQRGTSLTIQCQVDSQVTMMFWYRQQPGQSLTLIATANQGSEATYESGFVIDKFPISRPNLTFSTLTVSNMSPEDSSIYLCSVGALSGNTIYFGEGSWLTVV.

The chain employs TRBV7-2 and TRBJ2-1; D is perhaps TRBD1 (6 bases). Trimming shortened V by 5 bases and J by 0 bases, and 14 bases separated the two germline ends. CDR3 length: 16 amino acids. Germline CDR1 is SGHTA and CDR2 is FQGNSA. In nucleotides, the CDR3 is TGTGCCAGCAGCCACAAGGGACACCGCTCCTACAATGAGCAGTTCTTC. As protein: CASSHKGHRSYNEQFF. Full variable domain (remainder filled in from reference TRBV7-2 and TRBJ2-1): GAGVSQSPSNKVTEKGKDVELRCDPISGHTALYWYRQSLGQGLEFLIYFQGNSAPDKSGLPSDRFSAERTGGSVSTLTIQRTQQEDSAVYLCASSHKGHRSYNEQFFGPGTRLTVL.

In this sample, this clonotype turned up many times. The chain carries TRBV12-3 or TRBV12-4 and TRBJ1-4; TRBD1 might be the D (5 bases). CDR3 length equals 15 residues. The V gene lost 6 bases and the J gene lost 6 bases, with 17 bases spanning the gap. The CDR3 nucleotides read TGTGCCAGCAGCCCCCGTGGAGGGGAGGATGAAAAACTGTTTTTT. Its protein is CASSPRGGEDEKLFF.

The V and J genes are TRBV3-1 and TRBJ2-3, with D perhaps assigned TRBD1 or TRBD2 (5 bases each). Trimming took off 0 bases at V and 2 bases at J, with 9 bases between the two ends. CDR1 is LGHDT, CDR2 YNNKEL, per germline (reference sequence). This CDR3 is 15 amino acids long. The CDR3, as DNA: TGTGCCAGCAGCCAAGAGACCGGGACCACAGATACGCAGTATTTT. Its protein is CASSQETGTTDTQYF.